This is a list of T cell receptor beta chains from one sample in a study of cytomegalovirus exposure and HLA in healthy donors. The repertoire was sequenced with immunoSEQ multiplex PCR; TCRdb's copy has only in-frame clones and lacks some. The sample has 100,000 or so clones; around 57% are singletons. Sequencing was performed on PBMCs. The receptor source for this set is a human donor in good health. CDR3s include the opening cysteine and the closing phenylalanine or tryptophan. The D gene is left open where the match is weak. Clone size is stated in some rows and not others, as once, few, many or a class when expanded.

d_call clone_size cdr3_length j_call v_call cdr3_aa cdr3_nt
TRBD1 - 16 TRBJ2-3 TRBV5-1 CASSVTGDVRTDTQYF TGCGCCAGCAGCGTTACAGGGGATGTAAGGACAGATACGCAGTATTTT
- - 13 TRBJ2-7 TRBV6-1 CASSIVDTYEQYF TGTGCCAGCAGCATAGTAGACACCTACGAGCAGTACTTC
TRBD2 - 16 TRBJ2-2 TRBV19 CASSSALAGVPGELFF TGTGCCAGTAGTAGCGCCCTAGCGGGAGTCCCCGGGGAGCTGTTTTTT
- - 15 TRBJ2-7 TRBV6-4 CASSLWSGDSYEQYF TGTGCCAGCAGCCTTTGGAGCGGAGATTCCTACGAGCAGTACTTC
- - 14 TRBJ2-7 TRBV28 CASSLSRDSYEQYF TGTGCCAGCAGTTTGAGCCGGGACTCCTACGAGCAGTACTTC
TRBD2 - 15 TRBJ2-3 TRBV11-3 CASSLTSGSTDTQYF TGTGCCAGCAGCTTGACTAGCGGGAGTACAGATACGCAGTATTTT
- - 14 TRBJ2-2 TRBV7-6 CASSLDTGIGELFF TGTGCCAGCAGCCTAGACACAGGGATCGGGGAGCTGTTTTTT
TRBD1 few 17 TRBJ1-2 TRBV19 CASSVPTGTGGRNGYTF TGTGCCAGTAGTGTTCCGACTGGGACAGGGGGAAGGAATGGCTACACCTTC
- few 13 TRBJ2-2 TRBV7-9 CASSLFVAGELFF TGTGCCAGCAGCTTATTTGTCGCCGGGGAGCTGTTTTTT
TRBD2 - 15 TRBJ2-7 TRBV29-1 CSVGLGLAGGYEQYF TGCAGCGTTGGCCTCGGACTAGCGGGAGGGTACGAGCAGTACTTC
TRBD2 - 17 TRBJ2-5 TRBV28 CASSLLTGLAGKETQYF TGTGCCAGCAGTTTACTCACGGGACTAGCGGGAAAAGAGACCCAGTACTTC
- - 18 TRBJ2-2 TRBV15 CATGGGLARVSNTGELFF TGTGCCACCGGGGGGGGGCTAGCGAGAGTCTCGAACACCGGGGAGCTGTTTTTT
TRBD2 - 17 TRBJ2-1 TRBV7-9 CASSLEGLTSPYNEQFF TGTGCCAGCAGCCTAGAGGGACTAACAAGTCCCTACAATGAGCAGTTCTTC
- - 14 TRBJ2-1 TRBV7-8 CASSLVSGGNEQFF TGTGCCAGCAGCTTAGTGAGCGGAGGGAATGAGCAGTTCTTC
- - 12 TRBJ1-2 TRBV30 CAWSVTGNGYTF TGTGCCTGGAGTGTAACCGGGAATGGCTACACCTTC
- - 12 TRBJ2-7 TRBV11-2 CASSSSSSEQYF TGTGCCAGCAGCTCTAGCTCATCCGAGCAGTACTTC
- - 14 TRBJ2-7 TRBV2 CASRAGTPPYEQYF TGTGCCAGCAGGGCCGGGACACCACCCTACGAGCAGTACTTC
- - 16 TRBJ2-5 TRBV4-1 CASSQEGHSFGETQYF TGCGCCAGCAGCCAAGAGGGACACTCATTCGGAGAGACCCAGTACTTC
TRBD1 - 15 TRBJ2-7 TRBV5-4 CASSNPGQGRYEQYF TGTGCCAGCAGCAATCCGGGACAGGGGCGCTACGAGCAGTACTTC
- few 16 TRBJ2-1 TRBV7-6 CASSPPGGSSYNEQFF TGTGCCAGCAGCCCCCCCGGCGGAAGCTCCTACAATGAGCAGTTCTTC
- few 15 TRBJ2-1 TRBV7-3 CASSLTWSSKNEQFF TGTGCCAGCAGCCTAACTTGGTCGAGTAAAAATGAGCAGTTCTTC
- - 14 TRBJ2-2 TRBV11-2 CASSLLGGIGELFF TGTGCCAGCAGCCTCCTCGGAGGCATCGGGGAGCTGTTTTTT
- - 16 TRBJ2-3 TRBV5-1 CASKRTRSPTPDTQYF TGCGCCAGTAAAAGAACACGGAGTCCCACACCAGATACGCAGTATTTT
- few 16 TRBJ1-5 TRBV19 CASSLSFVRLNQPQHF TGTGCCAGTAGTCTATCTTTTGTCAGACTCAATCAGCCCCAGCATTTT
TRBD1 - 15 TRBJ2-7 TRBV19 CASSIKGTGAYEQYF TGTGCCAGTAGTATTAAAGGGACAGGAGCCTACGAGCAGTACTTC
TRBD1 - 15 TRBJ2-7 TRBV6-1 CASSEGTGGSYEQYF TGTGCCAGCAGTGAAGGGACAGGGGGCTCCTACGAGCAGTACTTC